The 26 T cell receptor beta chains presented below share a single source sample, sequenced in a study of blood T cell repertoires in COVID-19. Repertoires were generated with immunoSEQ multiplex PCR, while TCRdb's copy carries only in-frame clones and drops some. The table lists over 150,000 clones, approximately 91% of them singletons, with less than 2.5% in the top ten. The sample was peripheral blood. These receptors were taken from a man aged 18 to 30 with acute or convalescent COVID-19.

The CDR3 DNA is TGCGCCAGCAGCCAAGAGAAGAGACAGGGGGATTTAGAAGCTTTCTTT. Protein: CASSQEKRQGDLEAFF. The J gene is TRBJ1-1, the V gene TRBV4-1, with 9 bases lining up with TRBD1. The CDR3 contains 16 residues. Germline loops: CDR1 MGHRA, CDR2 YSYEKL. V lost 0 bases and J lost 8; bases outside the gene matches: 10.

The DNA of the CDR3 is TGTGCCAGCAGCGCATCTGCGCCGGGACTCGGGAGGGTGGGCTACACTGAAGCTTTCTTT. Translated: CASSASAPGLGRVGYTEAFF. The V call is TRBV5-8, the J call TRBJ1-1; weak D call: TRBD1 (5 bases). Deletions cut 4 bases from V and 3 bases from J, with 31 bases between. The length of the CDR3 is 20 residues. Germline values: CDR1 SGHTS, CDR2 YDEGEE.

V gene TRBV10-1 combines with J gene TRBJ2-2, with 9 bases aligning to TRBD1. Germline V gene sequence: CDR1 WNHNN, CDR2 SYGVQD (reference sequence). V dropped 2 bases and J dropped 5; count of bases not matched to a gene: 15. The CDR3 extends over 19 amino acids. In DNA, the CDR3 is TGCGCCAGCAGTGAGCCGACCAACTCCGGGACAGGGAATACCGGGGAGCTGTTTTTT. Protein product: CASSEPTNSGTGNTGELFF.

The chain has TRBV10-2 and TRBJ1-2; D is unresolved. This CDR3 comprises 14 residues. With 1 base removed from V and 2 bases from J, the gap between germline ends came to 8 bases. Germline V CDR1 and CDR2: WSHSY, SAAADI. The CDR3 loop is CASSELTTNYGYTF. The CDR3 coding sequence is TGCGCCAGCAGTGAGTTAACCACAAACTATGGCTACACCTTC.

This chain links TRBV6-1 with TRBJ2-3; 7 nucleotides line up with TRBD1. V lost 2 bases and J lost 0; bases outside the gene matches: 5. CDR1 and CDR2 (germline): MNHNS, SASEGT. The CDR3 is made up of 16 amino acids. This chain's CDR3 is CASSERDSSSTDTQYF. The CDR3 coding sequence is TGTGCCAGCAGTGAAAGGGACAGCTCTAGCACAGATACGCAGTATTTT.

The rearrangement joins TRBV19 to TRBJ2-7; 7 bases align to TRBD1. Germline V gives CDR1 LNHDA, CDR2 SQIVND (reference sequence). There are 15 residues in the CDR3. The trim removed 3 bases at V and 3 bases at J, leaving 8 bases unmatched. In DNA form, the CDR3 reads TGTGCCAGTAGTATCCTTCCGGGACAGAACTACGAGCAGTACTTC. Translating it yields CASSILPGQNYEQYF.

The chain employs TRBV5-1 and TRBJ2-7, with TRBD1 identical over 7 bases. From germline, CDR1 is SGHRS and CDR2 YFSETQ. The CDR3 length is 14 residues. Trimming at V came to 4 bases and at J to 5 bases, leaving 9 bases not matched to a gene. This CDR3 is CASSPRQGKDEQYF. In nucleotides, the CDR3 is TGCGCCAGCAGCCCCCGACAGGGTAAGGACGAGCAGTACTTC.

This chain connects TRBV27 to TRBJ2-7, with D tentatively TRBD1 (7 bases). CDR3 length: 14 residues. CDR1 and CDR2 from the germline V gene are MNHEY and SMNVEV (reference sequence). V gave up 3 bases and J gave up 4 bases, with 13 bases separating them. This chain's CDR3 is CASSFQGGRYEQYF. In DNA, the CDR3 is TGTGCCAGCAGTTTCCAGGGGGGCCGGTACGAGCAGTACTTC.

The chain uses TRBV15 and TRBJ1-5; 9 bases are a match to TRBD1. Germline assignment: CDR1 LNHNV and CDR2 YYDKDF (reference sequence). CDR3 length: 15 residues. The V gene end was trimmed by 5 bases and the J gene end by 2 bases; junction bases not matched to a gene: 4. CDR3: CATSLQGAGNQPQHF. CDR3 nucleotide sequence: TGTGCCACCAGCTTACAGGGGGCGGGCAATCAGCCCCAGCATTTT.

CDR3 loop: CASSDPGLYNEQFF. The CDR3, as DNA: TGCGCCAGCAGCGACCCGGGACTTTACAATGAGCAGTTCTTC. The V call is TRBV5-1, the J call TRBJ2-1; D perhaps matches TRBD2 (6 bases). V lost 4 bases and J 4 bases, leaving 12 bases between the germline ends. This CDR3 is built from 14 residues. From germline, CDR1 is SGHRS and CDR2 YFSETQ.

The chain joins TRBV19 to TRBJ2-7, with no clear D. Germline assignment: CDR1 LNHDA and CDR2 SQIVND (reference sequence). CDR3 length: 15 amino acids. V shed 2 bases and J shed 3 bases, with 14 bases lying between them. This CDR3 reads CASSIMHIGVYEQYF. The CDR3 DNA is TGTGCCAGTAGTATAATGCATATCGGAGTCTACGAGCAGTACTTC.

The V call is TRBV7-6, the J call TRBJ2-3; weak D call: TRBD2 (5 bases). In germline, CDR1 is SGHVS, CDR2 FNYEAQ. There are 17 residues in the CDR3. V lost 1 base and J lost 0, with 14 bases in between. CDR3 DNA: TGTGCCAGCAGCTTAGATAGGGAGCTTACTAGCACAGATACGCAGTATTTT. It specifies CASSLDRELTSTDTQYF. Full variable domain (outside the CDR3, taken from reference TRBV7-6 and TRBJ2-3): GAGVSQSPRYKVTKRGQDVALRCDPISGHVSLYWYRQALGQGPEFLTYFNYEAQQDKSGLPNDRFSAERPEGSISTLTIQRTEQRDSAMYRCASSLDRELTSTDTQYFGPGTRLTVL.

The chain couples TRBV5-1 to TRBJ2-2; D remains unclear. The V gene's germline CDR1 is SGHRS and CDR2 YFSETQ. The CDR3 has 14 residues. The V end was cut by 3 bases, the J end by 1 base, with 7 bases between. DNA for the CDR3: TGCGCCAGCAGCTCCGCAGGGAACACCGGGGAGCTGTTTTTT. This sequence encodes CASSSAGNTGELFF. Together with reference TRBV5-1 and TRBJ2-2, the CDR3 gives the full variable domain: KAGVTQTPRYLIKTRGQQVTLSCSPISGHRSVSWYQQTPGQGLQFLFEYFSETQRNKGNFPGRFSGRQFSNSRSEMNVSTLELGDSALYLCASSSAGNTGELFFGEGSRLTVL.

The chain has TRBV5-5 and TRBJ2-2, with a tentative D call TRBD2 (6 bases). CDR3 size: 12 residues. Trimming pared 4 bases from V and 8 bases from J, leaving 9 bases between. Germline V gene data show CDR1 as SGHKS and CDR2 as YYEKEE (reference sequence). The CDR3 sequence is CASSGGLGELFF. CDR3 in DNA: TGTGCCAGCAGCGGAGGACTAGGGGAGCTGTTTTTT.

The rearrangement links TRBV2 to TRBJ1-2; tentatively, D is TRBD1 (6 bases). This CDR3 region has 13 residues. Trimming cost V 6 bases and J 5 bases, with 13 bases left between them. Germline CDR1 reads SNHLY; CDR2 reads FYNNEI. The DNA for the CDR3 is TGTGCCAGCAGGGTGACAGGCGGATATGGCTACACCTTC. Translated: CASRVTGGYGYTF.

V and J are TRBV9 and TRBJ2-7; D is uncertain. V lost 0 bases, J lost 0 bases, and 10 bases lay in between. This CDR3 contains 15 residues. CDR1 and CDR2 (germline): SGDLS, YYNGEE. The CDR3 is CASSVGGTFSYEQYF. The CDR3 coding sequence is TGTGCCAGCAGCGTAGGCGGCACCTTCTCCTACGAGCAGTACTTC.

This chain joins TRBV27 and TRBJ2-3, with D perhaps TRBD1 (5 bases). This CDR3 comprises 14 residues. The V gene lost 6 bases and the J gene lost 2 bases, with 12 bases spanning the gap. CDR1 is MNHEY and CDR2 is SMNVEV in the germline V gene (reference sequence). The DNA for the CDR3 is TGTGCCAGCAGATTTAACAGGTTCACAGATACGCAGTATTTT. Its protein product is CASRFNRFTDTQYF.

The chain uses TRBV7-2 and TRBJ2-3; 8 nucleotides match TRBD1. This CDR3 comprises 16 residues. Germline CDR1 SGHTA, CDR2 FQGNSA. J gave up 5 bases and V 2 bases, and 9 bases lay outside the gene matches. The CDR3 DNA reads TGTGCCAGCAGCTTAACTAGAGACAGGGGAGTAGATACGCAGTATTTT. It specifies CASSLTRDRGVDTQYF.

The chain employs TRBV5-4 and TRBJ2-3; TRBD2 matches at 9 bases. The CDR3 sequence is 14 residues long. Unmatched junction bases numbered 6, after V lost 5 bases and J lost 5 bases. Germline V gene data show CDR1 as SGHNT and CDR2 as YYREEE (reference sequence). CDR3 protein: CASSPLAGQDTQYF. The DNA of the CDR3 is TGTGCCAGCAGTCCTCTAGCGGGGCAAGATACGCAGTATTTT.

The chain carries TRBV19 and TRBJ1-5; D gene unclear. The CDR3 totals 12 residues. Trimming took off 1 base at V and 6 bases at J, with 4 bases between the two ends. Germline assignment: CDR1 LNHDA and CDR2 SQIVND (reference sequence). CDR3 residues: CASSIASQPQHF. The CDR3 DNA reads as TGTGCCAGTAGTATAGCGAGTCAGCCCCAGCATTTT.

The genes are TRBV6-4 and TRBJ2-3; 9 bases are shared with TRBD2. J was trimmed by 4 bases and V by 0 bases; bases with no gene match: 2. The CDR3 contains 15 residues. The germline CDR1 and CDR2 sequences are MRHNA and SNTAGT. The CDR3 bases are TGTGCCAGCAGTGACTCGCGGGGGGGCCCAGATACGCAGTATTTT. Protein sequence: CASSDSRGGPDTQYF.

CDR3 bases: TGTGCCAGCAGCTTAGGGGCAGGGAGGTACGAGCAGTACTTC. It specifies CASSLGAGRYEQYF. The rearrangement joins TRBV7-2 to TRBJ2-7; D is possibly TRBD2 (6 bases). The CDR3 has 14 amino acids. V was shortened by 1 base and J by 4 bases, with 11 bases between the two germline ends. Germline values: CDR1 SGHTA, CDR2 FQGNSA.

DNA of the CDR3: TGCAGTGCGGGAGAGTACAATGAGCAGTTCTTC. Translating gives CSAGEYNEQFF. V and J are TRBV20-1 and TRBJ2-1; TRBD2 might be the D (5 bases). The V end lost 6 bases, the J end lost 4 bases, and 7 bases lay between the germline ends. Germline V gene sequence: CDR1 DFQATT, CDR2 SNEGSKA (reference sequence). This CDR3 is 11 amino acids long.

The chain carries TRBV6-5 and TRBJ2-7; tentatively, D is TRBD2 (7 bases). Germline CDR1 is MNHEY and CDR2 is SVGAGI. V gave up 11 bases and J gave up 2 bases, with 13 bases separating them. The CDR3 covers 12 residues. The CDR3 spells CAGGARTYEQYF. CDR3 DNA sequence: TGTGCCGGGGGGGCCAGGACCTACGAGCAGTACTTC.

The chain is built from TRBV11-2 and TRBJ2-3; 9 positions match TRBD2. The CDR3 consists of 17 residues. Germline CDR1 reads SGHAT; CDR2 reads FQNNGV. With V trimmed by 5 bases and J by 4 bases, 13 bases remained unmatched. CDR3 in DNA: TGTGCCAGCAGCCCCCGTTGGCTTAGCGGGAGTGCAGATACGCAGTATTTT. Its translation is CASSPRWLSGSADTQYF.

The gene calls are TRBV9 and TRBJ2-3; weak D call: TRBD2 (5 bases). The CDR3 runs to 15 residues. The ends were cut back, 0 bases at V and 2 bases at J, with 10 bases in the middle. Germline CDR1 SGDLS, CDR2 YYNGEE. The CDR3 nucleotides read TGTGCCAGCAGCGTAGCTGCTAGCTACACAGATACGCAGTATTTT. Protein: CASSVAASYTDTQYF. Full variable domain (rest looked up from reference TRBV9 and TRBJ2-3): DSGVTQTPKHLITATGQRVTLRCSPRSGDLSVYWYQQSLDQGLQFLIQYYNGEERAKGNILERFSAQQFPDLHSELNLSSLELGDSALYFCASSVAASYTDTQYFGPGTRLTVL.